Listed below are T cell receptor beta chains from one sample, sequenced in a study of vaccination and CD4 T cells after COVID-19. These TCRs' antigens remain unknown. One entry per CDR3 protein results from TCRdb running MiXCR on the PCR reads. The data contain 15,000 or so distinct CDR3 sequences, around 80% of them singletons. The material sequenced was CD4+ T cells from blood, cultured in vitro. The source of these receptors is a human donor who had recovered from COVID-19. The CDR3 runs from the conserved cysteine through the conserved F or W. Each record gives: clone size, CDR3 length, V gene, J gene, D gene, CDR3 protein, CDR3 DNA. A D gene is named only where the DNA matches it firmly. Size tells how often a clone was seen (once, few, many) or the class of an expanded clone, and some rows leave it out.

abundance: few; len: 15; v_gene: TRBV27; j_gene: TRBJ1-4; d_gene: -; CDR3aa: CASSSSRLLGEKLFF; CDR3nt: TGTGCCAGCAGTTCTTCAAGGCTGCTGGGGGAAAAACTGTTTTTT
abundance: -; len: 14; v_gene: TRBV27; j_gene: TRBJ1-3; d_gene: -; CDR3aa: CASSLTGSGNTIYF; CDR3nt: TGTGCCAGCAGCCTAACAGGGAGTGGAAACACCATATATTTT
abundance: -; len: 13; v_gene: TRBV6-1; j_gene: TRBJ1-4; d_gene: -; CDR3aa: CASTRQENEKLFF; CDR3nt: TGTGCCAGCACTAGACAGGAGAATGAAAAACTGTTTTTT
abundance: -; len: 13; v_gene: TRBV20-1; j_gene: TRBJ2-4; d_gene: -; CDR3aa: CSANWVAKNIQYF; CDR3nt: TGCAGTGCTAACTGGGTAGCCAAAAACATTCAGTACTTC
abundance: -; len: 16; v_gene: TRBV20-1; j_gene: TRBJ2-4; d_gene: TRBD2; CDR3aa: CSEGAGGVGAKNIQYF; CDR3nt: TGCAGTGAAGGAGCGGGAGGGGTTGGGGCCAAAAACATTCAGTACTTC
abundance: -; len: 15; v_gene: TRBV20-1; j_gene: TRBJ1-5; d_gene: -; CDR3aa: CSAPSRGVGNQPQHF; CDR3nt: TGCAGTGCCCCGAGCAGGGGCGTGGGAAATCAGCCCCAGCATTTT
abundance: -; len: 15; v_gene: TRBV30; j_gene: TRBJ2-3; d_gene: TRBD2; CDR3aa: CAWSTRTSGGDTQYF; CDR3nt: TGTGCCTGGAGTACCCGGACTAGCGGGGGGGATACGCAGTATTTT
abundance: few; len: 15; v_gene: TRBV20-1; j_gene: TRBJ2-2; d_gene: -; CDR3aa: CSARQLDYNTGELFF; CDR3nt: TGCAGTGCTAGGCAACTAGACTATAACACCGGGGAGCTGTTTTTT
abundance: -; len: 16; v_gene: TRBV27; j_gene: TRBJ2-7; d_gene: TRBD2; CDR3aa: CASSSTERGLSYEQYF; CDR3nt: TGTGCCAGCAGTTCCACTGAGCGGGGGCTCTCCTACGAGCAGTACTTC
abundance: -; len: 13; v_gene: TRBV20-1; j_gene: TRBJ2-1; d_gene: -; CDR3aa: CSAMGFRTNEQFF; CDR3nt: TGCAGTGCTATGGGGTTTCGAACCAATGAGCAGTTCTTC
abundance: large; len: 19; v_gene: TRBV7-6; j_gene: TRBJ2-3; d_gene: TRBD2; CDR3aa: CASSLEVGLAGVLLDTQYF; CDR3nt: TGTGCCAGCAGCTTAGAGGTGGGACTAGCGGGAGTCTTGCTAGATACGCAGTATTTT
abundance: -; len: 13; v_gene: TRBV9; j_gene: TRBJ1-5; d_gene: -; CDR3aa: CASSGRAVGPQHF; CDR3nt: TGTGCCAGCAGCGGGAGGGCGGTGGGACCCCAGCATTTT
abundance: -; len: 13; v_gene: TRBV7-2; j_gene: TRBJ1-2; d_gene: TRBD1; CDR3aa: CASSSQGALGYTF; CDR3nt: TGTGCCAGCAGTTCACAGGGGGCGCTTGGCTACACCTTC
abundance: once; len: 17; v_gene: TRBV7-9; j_gene: TRBJ1-2; d_gene: -; CDR3aa: CASSFARLGQRSVGYTF; CDR3nt: TGTGCCAGCAGCTTCGCCCGCCTCGGGCAGCGCAGTGTCGGCTACACCTTC
abundance: -; len: 12; v_gene: TRBV7-8; j_gene: TRBJ2-7; d_gene: TRBD2; CDR3aa: CASRGPGGEQYF; CDR3nt: TGTGCCAGCAGGGGACCGGGGGGCGAGCAGTACTTC
abundance: -; len: 11; v_gene: TRBV29-1; j_gene: TRBJ1-2; d_gene: -; CDR3aa: CSGTIGTSYTF; CDR3nt: TGCAGCGGAACTATCGGGACCTCCTACACCTTC
abundance: once; len: 13; v_gene: TRBV7-2; j_gene: TRBJ2-5; d_gene: TRBD1; CDR3aa: CASSPGQGETQYF; CDR3nt: TGTGCCAGCAGCCCGGGACAGGGAGAGACCCAGTACTTC
abundance: once; len: 12; v_gene: TRBV7-9; j_gene: TRBJ1-1; d_gene: TRBD1; CDR3aa: CASSSNRGGAFF; CDR3nt: TGTGCCAGCAGCTCCAACAGGGGGGGAGCTTTCTTT
abundance: -; len: 15; v_gene: TRBV2; j_gene: TRBJ2-7; d_gene: TRBD1; CDR3aa: CASSAQQGGSYEQYF; CDR3nt: TGTGCCAGCAGTGCCCAACAGGGGGGCTCCTACGAGCAGTACTTC
abundance: -; len: 16; v_gene: TRBV12-3/TRBV12-4; j_gene: TRBJ2-1; d_gene: TRBD2; CDR3aa: CASRSPGLRSYNEQFF; CDR3nt: TGTGCCAGCAGATCTCCGGGACTACGCTCCTACAATGAGCAGTTCTTC
abundance: once; len: 12; v_gene: TRBV7-2; j_gene: TRBJ1-1; d_gene: -; CDR3aa: CASSLVLTEAFF; CDR3nt: TGTGCCAGCAGCTTAGTGTTAACTGAAGCTTTCTTT
abundance: -; len: 15; v_gene: TRBV19; j_gene: TRBJ2-1; d_gene: TRBD2; CDR3aa: CASSIEELAGNEQFF; CDR3nt: TGTGCCAGTAGTATAGAAGAGCTAGCGGGCAATGAGCAGTTCTTC
abundance: -; len: 15; v_gene: TRBV7-3; j_gene: TRBJ2-2; d_gene: -; CDR3aa: CASSLKGTGSGELFF; CDR3nt: TGTGCCAGCAGCTTAAAGGGAACAGGGTCCGGGGAGCTGTTTTTT
abundance: few; len: 15; v_gene: TRBV6-2/TRBV6-3; j_gene: TRBJ1-5; d_gene: -; CDR3aa: CASTVATDSNQPQHF; CDR3nt: TGTGCCAGCACGGTCGCGACAGATAGCAATCAGCCCCAGCATTTT
abundance: -; len: 13; v_gene: TRBV20-1; j_gene: TRBJ2-3; d_gene: -; CDR3aa: CSARTSGADTQYF; CDR3nt: TGCAGTGCTAGAACCTCGGGGGCAGATACGCAGTATTTT
abundance: -; len: 13; v_gene: TRBV7-2; j_gene: TRBJ2-5; d_gene: TRBD2; CDR3aa: CASSPGLEETQYF; CDR3nt: TGTGCCAGCAGCCCGGGACTAGAAGAGACCCAGTACTTC
abundance: -; len: 19; v_gene: TRBV28; j_gene: TRBJ2-4; d_gene: TRBD1; CDR3aa: CASSLYRTGTGLAKNIQYF; CDR3nt: TGTGCCAGCAGTTTATACCGGACAGGGACGGGATTAGCCAAAAACATTCAGTACTTC
abundance: -; len: 13; v_gene: TRBV30; j_gene: TRBJ1-1; d_gene: -; CDR3aa: CAWSWNPNTEAFF; CDR3nt: TGTGCCTGGAGCTGGAACCCGAACACTGAAGCTTTCTTT
abundance: -; len: 17; v_gene: TRBV6-5; j_gene: TRBJ2-7; d_gene: TRBD1; CDR3aa: CASSYTTGTGIPHEQYF; CDR3nt: TGTGCCAGCAGTTATACGACCGGGACAGGGATTCCCCACGAGCAGTACTTC
abundance: -; len: 17; v_gene: TRBV7-2; j_gene: TRBJ2-2; d_gene: TRBD2; CDR3aa: CASSPGLAGARAGELFF; CDR3nt: TGTGCCAGCAGCCCGGGACTAGCGGGGGCAAGAGCCGGGGAGCTGTTTTTT
abundance: -; len: 13; v_gene: TRBV6-1; j_gene: TRBJ2-7; d_gene: TRBD1; CDR3aa: CASSRQGIYEQYF; CDR3nt: TGTGCCAGCTCCCGACAGGGGATCTACGAGCAGTACTTC
abundance: -; len: 12; v_gene: TRBV6-5; j_gene: TRBJ1-6; d_gene: -; CDR3aa: CASSYLGSPLHF; CDR3nt: TGTGCCAGCAGTTACTTGGGGTCACCCCTCCACTTT
abundance: -; len: 15; v_gene: TRBV9; j_gene: TRBJ2-5; d_gene: -; CDR3aa: CASSGGTPVWETQYF; CDR3nt: TGTGCCAGCAGCGGGGGGACACCGGTATGGGAGACCCAGTACTTC
abundance: -; len: 15; v_gene: TRBV7-9; j_gene: TRBJ1-6; d_gene: -; CDR3aa: CASSLGPPRDSPLHF; CDR3nt: TGTGCCAGCAGCTTAGGACCGCCAAGGGATTCACCCCTCCACTTT
abundance: medium-sized; len: 14; v_gene: TRBV7-2; j_gene: TRBJ1-2; d_gene: -; CDR3aa: CALGDYLLNYGYTF; CDR3nt: TGTGCCCTCGGGGATTACCTCCTTAACTATGGCTACACCTTC
abundance: -; len: 18; v_gene: TRBV27; j_gene: TRBJ2-5; d_gene: -; CDR3aa: CASSPITGIRGSQETQYF; CDR3nt: TGTGCCAGCAGTCCCATAACCGGGATTCGGGGCTCCCAAGAGACCCAGTACTTC
abundance: -; len: 16; v_gene: TRBV7-2; j_gene: TRBJ1-1; d_gene: TRBD1; CDR3aa: CASRSGTGVMNTEAFF; CDR3nt: TGTGCCAGCAGGTCCGGGACAGGGGTGATGAACACTGAAGCTTTCTTT
abundance: -; len: 13; v_gene: TRBV12-3/TRBV12-4; j_gene: TRBJ1-5; d_gene: -; CDR3aa: CASSDQSYQPQHF; CDR3nt: TGTGCCAGCAGCGATCAGAGTTATCAGCCCCAGCATTTT